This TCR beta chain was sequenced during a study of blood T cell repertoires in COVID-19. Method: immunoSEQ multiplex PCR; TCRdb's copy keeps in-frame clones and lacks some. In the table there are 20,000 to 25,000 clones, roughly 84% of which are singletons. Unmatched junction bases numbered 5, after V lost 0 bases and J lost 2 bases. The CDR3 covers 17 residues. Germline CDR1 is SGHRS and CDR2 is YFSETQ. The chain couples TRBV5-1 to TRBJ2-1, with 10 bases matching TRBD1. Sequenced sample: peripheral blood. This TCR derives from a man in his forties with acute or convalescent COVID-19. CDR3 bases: TGCGCCAGCAGCTTGGGTGGGACAGGGGTTACCTACAATGAGCAGTTCTTC. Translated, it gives CASSLGGTGVTYNEQFF.